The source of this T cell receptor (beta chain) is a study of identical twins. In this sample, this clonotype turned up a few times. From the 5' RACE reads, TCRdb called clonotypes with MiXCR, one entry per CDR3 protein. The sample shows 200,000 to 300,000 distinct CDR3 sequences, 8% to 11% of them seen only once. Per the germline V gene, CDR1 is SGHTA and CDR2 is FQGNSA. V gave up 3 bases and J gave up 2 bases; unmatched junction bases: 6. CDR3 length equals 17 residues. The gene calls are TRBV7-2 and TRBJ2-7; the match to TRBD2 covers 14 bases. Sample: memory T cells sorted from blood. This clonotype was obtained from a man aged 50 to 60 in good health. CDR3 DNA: TGTGCCAGCAGCTTTGGGACTAGCGGGAGATTTCCCTACGAGCAGTACTTC. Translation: CASSFGTSGRFPYEQYF.